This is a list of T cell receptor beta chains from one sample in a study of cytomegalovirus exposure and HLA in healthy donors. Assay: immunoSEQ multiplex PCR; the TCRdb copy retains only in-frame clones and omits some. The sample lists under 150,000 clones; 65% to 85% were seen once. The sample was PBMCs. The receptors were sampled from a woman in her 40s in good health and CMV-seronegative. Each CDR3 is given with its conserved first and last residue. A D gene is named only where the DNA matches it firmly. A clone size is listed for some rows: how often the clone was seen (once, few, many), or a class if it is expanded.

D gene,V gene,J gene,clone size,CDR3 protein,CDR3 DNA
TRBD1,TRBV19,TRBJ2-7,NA,CASSIGTGGFFYEQYF,TGTGCCAGTAGTATCGGGACAGGGGGCTTCTTCTACGAGCAGTACTTC
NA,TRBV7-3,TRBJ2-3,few,CASSLTPSSTDTQYF,TGTGCCAGCAGCTTAACCCCTAGCAGCACAGATACGCAGTATTTT
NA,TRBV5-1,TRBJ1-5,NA,CASSLVQDSNQPQHF,TGCGCCAGCAGCTTGGTGCAGGATAGCAATCAGCCCCAGCATTTT
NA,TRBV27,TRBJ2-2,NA,CASSGRDTTTGELFF,TGTGCCAGCAGTGGCCGGGACACAACCACCGGGGAGCTGTTTTTT
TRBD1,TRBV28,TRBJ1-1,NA,CASSMGQGLSGAFF,TGTGCCAGCAGTATGGGACAGGGACTCAGCGGAGCTTTCTTT
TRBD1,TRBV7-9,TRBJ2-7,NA,CASSPGTGVPNEQYF,TGTGCCAGCAGCCCCGGGACAGGCGTTCCTAACGAGCAGTACTTC
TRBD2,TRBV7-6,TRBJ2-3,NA,CASSVSGAGTDTQYF,TGTGCCAGCAGCGTTAGCGGGGCGGGCACAGATACGCAGTATTTT
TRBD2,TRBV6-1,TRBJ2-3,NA,CASSEVAGGQDTQYF,TGTGCCAGCAGTGAAGTTGCGGGGGGGCAAGATACGCAGTATTTT
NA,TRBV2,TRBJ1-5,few,CASSEAAGRQPQHF,TGTGCCAGCAGTGAAGCTGCGGGAAGGCAGCCCCAGCATTTT
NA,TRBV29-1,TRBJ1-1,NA,CSAWGEWDTEAFF,TGCAGCGCCTGGGGGGAGTGGGACACTGAAGCTTTCTTT
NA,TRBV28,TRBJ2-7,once,CASSLGGARGYEQYF,TGTGCCAGCAGTTTAGGTGGTGCCCGGGGCTACGAGCAGTACTTC
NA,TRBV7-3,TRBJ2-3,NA,CASSFPTGEVDTQYF,TGTGCCAGCAGCTTTCCAACCGGGGAGGTGGATACGCAGTATTTT
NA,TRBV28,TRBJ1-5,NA,CASSGAGVGQPQHF,TGTGCCAGCAGCGGTGCCGGGGTTGGTCAGCCCCAGCATTTT
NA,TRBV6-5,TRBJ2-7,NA,CASNTGVPPYEQYF,TGTGCCAGCAACACAGGAGTCCCCCCCTACGAGCAGTACTTC
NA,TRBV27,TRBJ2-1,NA,CASSFLAGNTEFF,TGTGCCAGCAGTTTCCTTGCGGGGAATACAGAGTTCTTC
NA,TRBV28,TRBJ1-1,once,CASRTGGSGAFF,TGTGCCAGCAGGACAGGCGGTTCTGGAGCTTTCTTT
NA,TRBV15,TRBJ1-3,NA,CATSRDRSSGNTIYF,TGTGCCACCAGCAGAGATCGTTCCTCTGGAAACACCATATATTTT
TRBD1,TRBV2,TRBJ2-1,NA,CASTTTGREQFF,TGTGCCAGCACTACGACAGGGCGAGAGCAGTTCTTC
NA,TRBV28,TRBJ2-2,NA,CASRRGTDSGELFF,TGTGCCAGCAGACGCGGGACAGACTCCGGGGAGCTGTTTTTT
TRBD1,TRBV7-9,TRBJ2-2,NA,CASSLGQETYTGELFF,TGTGCCAGCAGCTTGGGACAGGAAACTTACACCGGGGAGCTGTTTTTT
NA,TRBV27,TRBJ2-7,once,CASSLKGRSYEQYF,TGTGCCAGCAGTTTAAAGGGGAGGTCCTACGAGCAGTACTTC
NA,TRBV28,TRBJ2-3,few,CASEATDTQYF,TGTGCTTCGGAGGCGACAGATACGCAGTATTTT
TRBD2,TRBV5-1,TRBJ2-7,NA,CASSLGLAGTYEQYF,TGCGCCAGCAGCTTGGGGCTAGCGGGGACCTACGAGCAGTACTTC
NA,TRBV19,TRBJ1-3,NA,CASSPTGSGNTIYF,TGTGCCAGCTCCCCCACAGGGTCTGGAAACACCATATATTTT
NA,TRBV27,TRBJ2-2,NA,CASTHGGANTGELFF,TGTGCCAGCACCCATGGCGGGGCGAACACCGGGGAGCTGTTTTTT
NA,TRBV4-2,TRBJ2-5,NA,CASSQDGGPGYQETQYF,TGTGCCAGCAGCCAAGACGGAGGCCCGGGATACCAAGAGACCCAGTACTTC
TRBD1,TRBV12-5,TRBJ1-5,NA,CASGLGTGGNQPQHF,TGTGCTAGTGGTCTCGGGACAGGGGGCAATCAGCCCCAGCATTTT
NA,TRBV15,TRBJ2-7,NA,CATSPRIGRVPYEQYF,TGTGCCACCAGCCCCCGAATAGGTCGGGTTCCCTACGAGCAGTACTTC
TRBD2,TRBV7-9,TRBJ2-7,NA,CASSLEAGVEQYF,TGTGCCAGCAGCTTAGAGGCGGGGGTCGAGCAGTACTTC
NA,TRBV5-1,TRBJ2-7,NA,CASSYDSVLPDEQYF,TGCGCCAGCAGCTACGACAGTGTTTTACCGGACGAGCAGTACTTC
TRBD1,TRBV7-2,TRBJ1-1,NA,CASSRQGATEAFF,TGTGCCAGCAGCCGACAGGGTGCCACTGAAGCTTTCTTT
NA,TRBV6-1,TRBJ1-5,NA,CASSESPGLSNQPQHF,TGTGCCAGCAGTGAAAGCCCAGGGCTTAGCAATCAGCCCCAGCATTTT
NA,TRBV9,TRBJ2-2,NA,CASSVGGGTGELFF,TGTGCCAGCAGCGTAGGAGGGGGAACCGGGGAGCTGTTTTTT
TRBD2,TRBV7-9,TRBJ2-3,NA,CASSLGWAGGATDTQYF,TGTGCCAGCAGCTTAGGTTGGGCGGGGGGCGCCACAGATACGCAGTATTTT
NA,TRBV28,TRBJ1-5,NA,CASSLIGVNQPQHF,TGTGCCAGCAGTTTAATAGGGGTCAATCAGCCCCAGCATTTT
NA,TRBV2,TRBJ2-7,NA,CASSERPGGYEQYF,TGTGCCAGCAGTGAGCGACCTGGAGGTTACGAGCAGTACTTC
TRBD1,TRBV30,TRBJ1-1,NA,CAWNNGQGGTEAFF,TGTGCCTGGAATAACGGACAGGGAGGCACTGAAGCTTTCTTT
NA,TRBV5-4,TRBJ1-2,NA,CASSLETGSYGYTF,TGTGCCAGCAGCTTGGAAACAGGGTCCTATGGCTACACCTTC
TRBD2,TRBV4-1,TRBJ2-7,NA,CASSQGVGASGMIEQYF,TGCGCCAGCAGCCAAGGGGTGGGTGCTAGCGGGATGATCGAGCAGTACTTC
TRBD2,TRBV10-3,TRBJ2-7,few,CAIRIAGGNEQYF,TGTGCCATCAGGATAGCGGGAGGAAACGAGCAGTACTTC
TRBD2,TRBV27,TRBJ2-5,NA,CASSLSLTSGSFETQYF,TGTGCCAGCAGTTTATCGTTGACTAGCGGGAGTTTCGAGACCCAGTACTTC
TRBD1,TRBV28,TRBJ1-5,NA,CASRGQGGDNQPQHF,TGTGCCAGCAGGGGACAGGGAGGAGACAATCAGCCCCAGCATTTT
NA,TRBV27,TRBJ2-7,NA,CASLARDNVSYEQYF,TGTGCCAGCCTAGCCCGGGACAATGTGTCCTACGAGCAGTACTTC
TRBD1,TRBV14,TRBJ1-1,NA,CASSLHLGQGAPNTEAFF,TGTGCCAGCAGCCTACATTTAGGACAGGGGGCCCCCAACACTGAAGCTTTCTTT
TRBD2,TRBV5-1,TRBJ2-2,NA,CASSLETSGSANTGELFF,TGCGCCAGCAGCTTGGAGACTAGCGGGAGTGCTAACACCGGGGAGCTGTTTTTT
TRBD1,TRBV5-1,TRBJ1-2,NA,CASSQTRQGSNGYTF,TGCGCCAGCAGCCAGACTAGACAGGGGTCGAATGGCTACACCTTC
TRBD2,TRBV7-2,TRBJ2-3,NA,CASSPGTSGGRTDTQYF,TGTGCCAGCAGCCCCGGGACTAGCGGGGGAAGGACAGATACGCAGTATTTT
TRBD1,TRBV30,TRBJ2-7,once,CAFLPSTGSYEQYF,TGTGCTTTTCTGCCCTCGACAGGGTCCTACGAGCAGTACTTC
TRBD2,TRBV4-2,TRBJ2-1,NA,CASSQEREYSYNEQFF,TGTGCCAGCAGCCAAGAGCGGGAGTACTCATACAATGAGCAGTTCTTC
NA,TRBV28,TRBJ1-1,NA,CASSMLEGEAFF,TGTGCCAGCAGCATGTTGGAGGGTGAAGCTTTCTTT
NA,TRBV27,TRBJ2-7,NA,CASSWTAPNEQYF,TGTGCCAGCAGTTGGACTGCCCCCAACGAGCAGTACTTC
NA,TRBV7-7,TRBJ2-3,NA,CASSLTRGDTQYF,TGTGCCAGCAGCTTAACCCGGGGGGATACGCAGTATTTT
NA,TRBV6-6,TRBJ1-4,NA,CASAGRDNEKLFF,TGTGCCAGCGCGGGGCGGGACAATGAAAAACTGTTTTTT
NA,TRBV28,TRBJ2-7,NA,CASSLFPAMRISYEQYF,TGTGCCAGCAGTTTATTCCCGGCCATGAGGATATCCTACGAGCAGTACTTC